This passage covers 24 T cell receptor beta chains from one sample sequenced in a study of PD-L1 blockade in urothelial cancer. Assay: immunoSEQ multiplex PCR; the TCRdb copy retains only in-frame clones and omits some. The top ten hold 2% to 3% of the sample, which has 53,000 or so clones, about 88% seen once. Specified time point: peripheral blood 6 weeks after treatment start. This specimen consisted of PBMCs, obtained around atezolizumab (anti-PD-L1) treatment. These receptors all stem from a man aged 60 to 75 with urothelial cancer.

The V call is TRBV30, the J call TRBJ1-2; no clear D gene. The CDR3 has 14 amino acids. Trimming left V 1 base short and J 0 bases short, with 9 bases between. Germline V CDR1 and CDR2: GTSNPN, SVGIG (reference sequence). The DNA of the CDR3 is TGTGCCTGGAGTGAGTCCCAGGCTAACTATGGCTACACCTTC. This translates into CAWSESQANYGYTF.

This chain connects TRBV5-4 to TRBJ2-5, with D possibly matching TRBD1 (7 bases). The CDR3 covers 18 residues. Germline CDR1 reads SGHNT; CDR2 reads YYREEE (reference sequence). Deletions cut 0 bases from V and 5 bases from J, with 23 bases between. CDR3 residues: CASSLEFPDRASGETQYF. CDR3 sequence (DNA): TGTGCCAGCAGCTTGGAGTTCCCCGACAGGGCCAGCGGGGAGACCCAGTACTTC.

This chain links TRBV4-3 with TRBJ1-5; no firm D call. Germline CDR1 and CDR2: LGHNA and YSLEER. The length of the CDR3 is 13 residues. Trimming removed 8 bases from V and 3 bases from J, with 11 bases in between. The CDR3 loop is CASGTELNQPQHF. The DNA for the CDR3 is TGCGCCAGCGGTACAGAGCTCAATCAGCCCCAGCATTTT.

This rearrangement joins TRBV9 to TRBJ1-1; unclear D gene. The CDR3 has 14 amino acids. Trimming removed 0 bases at V and 3 bases at J, with 9 bases between. CDR1 and CDR2 (germline): SGDLS, YYNGEE. The CDR3, as DNA: TGTGCCAGCAGCGTAGTACCGTCGGACACTGAAGCTTTCTTT. The encoded protein is CASSVVPSDTEAFF.

The V gene is TRBV6-1, the J gene TRBJ1-1, with D possibly matching TRBD1 (6 bases). Germline V gene sequence: CDR1 MNHNS, CDR2 SASEGT. Between the trimmed V and J ends, which lost 6 bases and 2 bases, there was a span of 16 bases. The CDR3 is 15 amino acids. The CDR3 bases are TGTGCCAGCAGAACAGTCGGGACATTTAACACTGAAGCTTTCTTT. Translation: CASRTVGTFNTEAFF.

The CDR3 loop is CASSLPQRGGYNEQFF. CDR3 coding DNA: TGTGCCAGCAGCTTGCCCCAGCGGGGGGGCTACAATGAGCAGTTCTTC. The J gene is TRBJ2-1, the V gene TRBV5-4, with 10 bases that match TRBD2. J was trimmed by 3 bases and V by 1 base; bases with no gene match: 4. The CDR3 is 16 amino acids. Per the germline V gene, CDR1 is SGHNT and CDR2 is YYREEE (reference sequence).

The chain carries TRBV5-8 and TRBJ1-2; 7 bases align to TRBD1. The CDR3 runs 15 residues. Looked up from germline, CDR1 is SGHTS and CDR2 is YDEGEE. The V segment lost 4 bases and the J segment 7 bases; nucleotides outside the gene matches: 13. CDR3 region: CASSRRQGSIVGYTF. Written as DNA, the CDR3 is TGTGCCAGCAGCCGGAGACAGGGTTCGATCGTTGGCTACACCTTC.

The CDR3: CSAQDETQYF. In DNA, the CDR3 is TGCAGTGCTCAGGATGAGACCCAGTACTTC. The chain combines TRBV20-1 with TRBJ2-5; D unresolved. The CDR3 has 10 residues. Germline loops: CDR1 DFQATT, CDR2 SNEGSKA (reference sequence). V was trimmed by 5 bases and J by 5 bases, leaving 6 bases between them.

This sequence joins TRBV30 and TRBJ1-6; D gene unclear. This CDR3 is built from 13 residues. Trimming pared 3 bases from V and 9 bases from J, leaving 12 bases between. Germline CDR1 and CDR2: GTSNPN and SVGIG (reference sequence). This chain's CDR3 is CAWSIAKSSPLHF. As DNA, the CDR3 is TGTGCCTGGAGCATTGCTAAAAGTTCACCCCTCCACTTT.

This clone was seen once. The gene calls are TRBV5-1 and TRBJ1-4, with 9 bases that match TRBD1. CDR1 and CDR2 from the germline V gene are SGHRS and YFSETQ. With 3 bases clipped from V and 5 bases from J, the junction kept 8 bases outside the gene matches. The CDR3 totals 16 residues. CDR3 loop: CASSSGTGRMNEKLFF. Here the CDR3 DNA reads TGCGCCAGCAGCTCAGGGACAGGGAGAATGAATGAAAAACTGTTTTTT.

This chain uses TRBV19 with TRBJ1-1; D perhaps matches TRBD1 (5 bases). Per germline, CDR1 LNHDA and CDR2 SQIVND (reference sequence). This CDR3 is 13 amino acids long. Deletions cut 4 bases from V and 1 base from J, with 7 bases between. CDR3: CASSTQGNTEAFF. The CDR3, as DNA: TGTGCCAGTAGTACTCAGGGGAACACTGAAGCTTTCTTT.

The CDR3 sequence: CASSVVGTATGELFF. CDR3 coding DNA: TGTGCCAGCAGCGTAGTAGGGACAGCCACCGGGGAGCTGTTTTTT. The chain has TRBV9 and TRBJ2-2; 7 nucleotides line up with TRBD1. V was pared by 0 bases and J by 4 bases, with 3 bases of the junction left unmatched. Germline loops: CDR1 SGDLS, CDR2 YYNGEE. This CDR3 spans 15 amino acids.

The V gene is TRBV6-4, the J gene TRBJ2-1, with 9 nucleotides matching TRBD2. The CDR3 contains 14 residues. V lost 3 bases, J lost 4 bases, and 1 base stayed unmatched. Germline-derived CDR1 and CDR2 are MRHNA and SNTAGT. The CDR3 loop is CASSETSGYNEQFF. The CDR3 bases are TGTGCCAGCAGTGAGACTAGCGGTTACAATGAGCAGTTCTTC.

This rearrangement joins TRBV7-9 to TRBJ1-6, with 7 bases fitting TRBD1. CDR3 length: 16 residues. Germline values: CDR1 SEHNR, CDR2 FQNEAQ (reference sequence). The trim removed 5 bases at V and 10 bases at J, leaving 14 bases unmatched. The CDR3 DNA follows: TGTGCCAGCAGCCCCCCTGGGGTAGGGGGCTGGTCACCCCTCCACTTT. Its protein is CASSPPGVGGWSPLHF.

The rearrangement joins TRBV5-4 to TRBJ1-2, with 7 bases that match TRBD1. The length of the CDR3 is 13 residues. V dropped 4 bases and J dropped 6; count of bases not matched to a gene: 6. CDR1 and CDR2 (germline): SGHNT, YYREEE (reference sequence). Here the CDR3 reads CASSRDRVNGYTF. For the CDR3, the DNA is TGTGCCAGCAGCAGAGACAGGGTCAATGGCTACACCTTC.

This clone came up once. The DNA of the CDR3 is TGTGCCAGTGACGGCGGGATCTACAATGAGCAGTTCTTC. Translation: CASDGGIYNEQFF. The genes are TRBV19 and TRBJ2-1, with a weak D call TRBD2 (6 bases). The germline V and J ends were trimmed by 8 bases and 3 bases, with 11 bases remaining between them. Germline values: CDR1 LNHDA, CDR2 SQIVND (reference sequence). This CDR3 is built from 13 residues.

The V gene is TRBV25-1, the J gene TRBJ1-6; no firm D call. Trimming took off 4 bases at V and 9 bases at J, with 13 bases between the two ends. This CDR3 has 14 amino acids. CDR1 and CDR2 from the germline V gene are MGHDK and SYGVNS. CDR3 amino acids: CASSARDGRSPLHF. The CDR3 DNA is TGTGCCAGCAGTGCCCGGGATGGGCGTTCACCCCTCCACTTT. The variable domain in full, completed from reference TRBV25-1 and TRBJ1-6, reads EADIYQTPRYLVIGTGKKITLECSQTMGHDKMYWYQQDPGMELHLIHYSYGVNSTEKGDLSSESTVSRIRTEHFPLTLESARPSHTSQYLCASSARDGRSPLHFGNGTRLTVT.

J is TRBJ1-5 and V is TRBV19, with D perhaps TRBD1 (5 bases). The CDR3 sequence is 18 residues long. Between the trimmed V and J ends, which lost 3 bases and 0 bases, there was a span of 18 bases. CDR1 and CDR2 (germline): LNHDA, SQIVND (reference sequence). Written as DNA, the CDR3 is TGTGCCAGTAGTATGGGGCAAGGTGGCATATATAGCAATCAGCCCCAGCATTTT. It encodes CASSMGQGGIYSNQPQHF.

The V gene is TRBV28, the J gene TRBJ2-1, with TRBD1 matching over 9 bases. V shed 6 bases and J 9 bases; nucleotides not matched to a gene: 6. This CDR3 is 13 amino acids long. CDR1 MDHEN and CDR2 SYDVKM come from the germline V gene. CDR3 in DNA: TGTGCCAGCAGGGAGACAGGGGGGGGTGAGCAGTTCTTC. It is translated as CASRETGGGEQFF.

The chain uses TRBV6-5 and TRBJ2-1; TRBD1 aligns across 10 bases. CDR1 MNHEY and CDR2 SVGAGI come from the germline V gene. V dropped 6 bases and J dropped 4; count of bases not matched to a gene: 6. The CDR3 is 15 amino acids. The CDR3 sequence is CASRAGTGAYNEQFF. In DNA form, the CDR3 reads TGTGCCAGCAGGGCCGGGACAGGGGCTTACAATGAGCAGTTCTTC.

This clone was seen once. The chain recombines TRBV2 with TRBJ2-2; maybe TRBD1 (6 bases). V was shortened by 8 bases and J by 2 bases, with 15 bases between the two germline ends. Per germline, CDR1 SNHLY and CDR2 FYNNEI. This CDR3 is 15 amino acids long. The chain's CDR3 is CASGGTTRNTGELFF. As DNA, the CDR3 is TGTGCCAGCGGGGGCACCACGAGAAACACCGGGGAGCTGTTTTTT.

The V gene is TRBV10-1, the J gene TRBJ2-7; the match to TRBD2 covers 8 bases. From germline, CDR1 is WNHNN and CDR2 SYGVQD (reference sequence). The CDR3 is made up of 16 amino acids. J lost 2 bases, V lost 5 bases, and 11 bases had no gene match. As DNA, the CDR3 is TGCGCCAGCAGTTTTCGCCCCGGGACTAGTCCCTACGAGCAGTACTTC. Translation: CASSFRPGTSPYEQYF.

This clone was picked up a small number of times. This chain links TRBV2 with TRBJ2-3, with TRBD2 matching 7 bases. Looked up from germline, CDR1 is SNHLY and CDR2 is FYNNEI. The junction had 13 bases not matched to a gene; V was cut back by 7 bases and J by 3 bases. The CDR3 is made up of 16 amino acids. The CDR3 here is CASTNRSGGGTDTQYF. CDR3 DNA: TGTGCCAGCACCAATAGATCGGGCGGGGGAACAGATACGCAGTATTTT.

J is TRBJ1-2 and V is TRBV28, with D possibly TRBD1 on 6 matching bases. The CDR3 loop spans 15 amino acids. Trimming removed 6 bases from V and 4 bases from J, with 18 bases in between. Germline V CDR1 and CDR2: MDHEN, SYDVKM. The CDR3 DNA is TGTGCCAGCAGCATGGGTGTCAGGACAGCCTATGGCTACACCTTC. Translating gives CASSMGVRTAYGYTF.